This TCR beta chain was documented in a study of T cell responses to AZD1222 COVID-19 vaccine. Second doses at about 4 or about 12 weeks were pooled. With regard to this clone: Its antigen is currently unknown.

The data were produced by immunoSEQ multiplex PCR, yet TCRdb's version contains in-frame clones alone and is incomplete. This sample has 90,000 to 120,000 clones; about 90% occur once, and the top ten carry more than 8%. Study-wide results and caveats: Possibly, clonal diversity was underestimated; donors were largely white British and included more females. Across spike, vaccine-associated CD4 TCRs were found, dominant at 160-218 and 743-854. It was only 6 or 7 AZD1222 recipients who were seropositive at baseline.

The V gene lost 0 bases and the J gene lost 4 bases, with 13 bases spanning the gap. Germline CDR1 and CDR2: SGHNT and YYREEE (reference sequence). The CDR3 totals 15 residues. The chain uses TRBV5-4 and TRBJ1-1, with no clear D. Material: peripheral blood, obtained 28 days after the second AZD1222 dose. This TCR was sampled from an adult who received the AZD1222 COVID-19 vaccine. The CDR3 nucleotides read TGTGCCAGCAGCTTGGACCCGGATTGGCGCACTGAAGCTTTCTTT. Protein sequence: CASSLDPDWRTEAFF.